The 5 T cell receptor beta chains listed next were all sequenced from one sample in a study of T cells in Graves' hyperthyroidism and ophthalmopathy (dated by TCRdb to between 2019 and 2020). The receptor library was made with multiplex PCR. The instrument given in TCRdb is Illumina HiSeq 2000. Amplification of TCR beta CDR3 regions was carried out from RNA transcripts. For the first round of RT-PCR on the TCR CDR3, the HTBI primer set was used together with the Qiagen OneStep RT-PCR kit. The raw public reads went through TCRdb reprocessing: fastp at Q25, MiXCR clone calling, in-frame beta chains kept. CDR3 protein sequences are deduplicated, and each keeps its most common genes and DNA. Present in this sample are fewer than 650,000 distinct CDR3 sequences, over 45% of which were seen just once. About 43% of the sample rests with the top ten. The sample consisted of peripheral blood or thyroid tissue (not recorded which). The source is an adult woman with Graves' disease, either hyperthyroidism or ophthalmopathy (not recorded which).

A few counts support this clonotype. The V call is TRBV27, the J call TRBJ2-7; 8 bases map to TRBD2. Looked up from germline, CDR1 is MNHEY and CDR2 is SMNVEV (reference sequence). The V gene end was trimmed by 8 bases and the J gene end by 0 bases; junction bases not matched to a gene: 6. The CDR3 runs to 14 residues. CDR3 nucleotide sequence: TGTGCCAGCCGAGCGGGAGTCACCTCCTACGAGCAGTACTTC. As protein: CASRAGVTSYEQYF.

In nucleotides, the CDR3 is TGTGCCAGCAGCGTAGAGGCAGGGTTGGTTCCAGAGACCCAGTACTTC. Translated: CASSVEAGLVPETQYF. The chain employs TRBV9 and TRBJ2-5; tentative D call: TRBD1 (5 bases). The CDR3 extends over 16 amino acids. The V end was cut by 0 bases, the J end by 4 bases, with 16 bases between. The germline V gene encodes CDR1 SGDLS and CDR2 YYNGEE.

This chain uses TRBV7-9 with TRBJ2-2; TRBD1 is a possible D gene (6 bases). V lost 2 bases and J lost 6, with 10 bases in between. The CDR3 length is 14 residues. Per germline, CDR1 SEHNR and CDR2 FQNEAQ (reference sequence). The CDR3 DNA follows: TGTGCCAGCAGCTTATTATCAGGGGCCGGGGAGCTGTTTTTT. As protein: CASSLLSGAGELFF.

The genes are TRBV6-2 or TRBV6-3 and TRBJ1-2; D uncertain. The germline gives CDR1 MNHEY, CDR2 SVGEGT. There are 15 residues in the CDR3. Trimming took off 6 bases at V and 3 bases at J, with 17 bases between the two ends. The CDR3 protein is CASSVAWGLDYGYTF. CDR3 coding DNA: TGTGCCAGCAGCGTTGCCTGGGGTTTGGACTATGGCTACACCTTC.

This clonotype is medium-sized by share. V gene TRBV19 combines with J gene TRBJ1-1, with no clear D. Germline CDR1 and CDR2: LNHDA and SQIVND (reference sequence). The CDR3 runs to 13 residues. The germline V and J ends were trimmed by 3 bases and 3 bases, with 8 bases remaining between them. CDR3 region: CASSIWGDTEAFF. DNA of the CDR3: TGTGCCAGTAGTATTTGGGGAGACACTGAAGCTTTCTTT.